Listed below are T cell receptor beta chains from one sample, sequenced in a study of Ad26.COV2.S vaccination and SARS-CoV-2 variants. The data were produced by immunoSEQ multiplex PCR, yet TCRdb's version contains in-frame clones alone and is incomplete. The sample has approximately 300,000 clones, about 82% seen once. Here the sequenced sample was peripheral blood, taken in a trial of Ad26.COV2.S vaccine versus placebo. The receptors originated from a person aged 18-65 years who received the Ad26.COV2.S COVID-19 vaccine or a placebo. Both conserved end residues are part of each CDR3. The D gene is left open where the match is weak. Size is stated for part of the rows, as once, few or many counts, or as a class when the clone is expanded.

TRBD1	TRBV18	TRBJ2-5	-	TGTGCCAGCTCACCACCGGACAGGGTGGAGGAGACCCAGTACTTC	CASSPPDRVEETQYF
-	TRBV6-5	TRBJ1-2	-	TGTGCCAGCGAAGCAGGGAACTATGGCTACACCTTC	CASEAGNYGYTF
-	TRBV16	TRBJ2-3	-	TGTGCCAGCAGCCAACAGGACCCTGATACGCAGTATTTT	CASSQQDPDTQYF
-	TRBV5-1	TRBJ1-1	-	TGCGCCAGCAGCCCGGTGGCAACTATGAACACTGAAGCTTTCTTT	CASSPVATMNTEAFF
-	TRBV11-2	TRBJ2-7	-	TGTGCCAGCAGCTTAAGGCGGACCCCCTACGAGCAGTACTTC	CASSLRRTPYEQYF
-	TRBV5-6	TRBJ1-1	-	TGTGCCAGCAGCTTGGATGAGGAGTCTGAAGCTTTCTTT	CASSLDEESEAFF
-	TRBV5-4	TRBJ2-3	-	TGTGCCAGCAGCCTCCAACTTACGCTTCAGGCGGATACGCAGTATTTT	CASSLQLTLQADTQYF
TRBD1	TRBV27	TRBJ1-6	-	TGTGCCAGCAGCCCCGACTTGACAGGGTGGGCTAATTCACCCCTCCACTTT	CASSPDLTGWANSPLHF
-	TRBV5-5	TRBJ1-3	-	TGTGCCAGCAGCTCGGCTGGCCGGGGAGGAGGTGGAAACACCATATATTTT	CASSSAGRGGGGNTIYF
-	TRBV4-3	TRBJ1-4	-	TGCGCCAGCAGCCCACAGCCCGGTAATGAAAAACTGTTTTTT	CASSPQPGNEKLFF
-	TRBV10-3	TRBJ1-5	-	TGTGCCATCAGTGAGGGACTCAATCAGCCCCAGCATTTT	CAISEGLNQPQHF
-	TRBV6-5	TRBJ1-1	-	TGTGCCAGCAGGGGGGGCCGAGGAGCTTTCTTT	CASRGGRGAFF
-	TRBV9	TRBJ1-1	-	TGTGCCAGCAGCGTAGGTCTCAGGGAATACAACACTGAAGCTTTCTTT	CASSVGLREYNTEAFF
-	TRBV30	TRBJ2-7	-	TGTGCCTGGAGTGTTTATTACGAGCAGTACTTC	CAWSVYYEQYF
TRBD1	TRBV18	TRBJ1-6	few	TGTGCCAGCTCAGCCGGGACAGGGGATAATTCACCCCTCCACTTT	CASSAGTGDNSPLHF
-	TRBV30	TRBJ1-1	-	TGTGCCTGGAATGGGGAGGGAGGGGACACTGAAGCTTTCTTT	CAWNGEGGDTEAFF
TRBD1	TRBV6-6	TRBJ2-3	-	TGTGCCAGCAGTCTACGACAGGGGAAGTTTAGCACAGATACGCAGTATTTT	CASSLRQGKFSTDTQYF
TRBD1	TRBV9	TRBJ1-2	-	TGTGCCAGCAGCGTAGCGCCAGGGGGCGACTATGGCTACACCTTC	CASSVAPGGDYGYTF
TRBD1	TRBV7-2	TRBJ1-2	-	TGTGCCAGCAGCTGGTTCGGACAGGCGGGTGGCTACACCTTC	CASSWFGQAGGYTF
-	TRBV4-2	TRBJ2-1	-	TGTGCCAGCAGCCAAGATGTCAGGACGAGTGAGCAGTTCTTC	CASSQDVRTSEQFF
-	TRBV2	TRBJ1-2	-	TGTGCCAGCAGGATTTGGTATGGCTACACCTTC	CASRIWYGYTF
TRBD2	TRBV7-8	TRBJ2-7	-	TGTGCCAGCAGCTTAGGGGCCGGCGGGGGTTGGAACTACGAGCAGTACTTC	CASSLGAGGGWNYEQYF
TRBD2	TRBV20-1	TRBJ2-7	once	TGCAGTGCCAGTCCGCGGGGGAGCTGGGACGAGCAGTACTTC	CSASPRGSWDEQYF
-	TRBV5-1	TRBJ2-7	-	TGCGCCAGCAGCTTACAGGGTGACCACTACGAGCAGTACTTC	CASSLQGDHYEQYF
-	TRBV11-3	TRBJ2-5	-	TGTGCCAGCAGCCCACGGACCAGATGGGGAGAGACCCAGTACTTC	CASSPRTRWGETQYF
-	TRBV2	TRBJ1-3	-	TGTGCCAGCAGTGTAGGGGGGCAGAGCTCTGGAAACACCATATATTTT	CASSVGGQSSGNTIYF
-	TRBV7-2	TRBJ1-1	-	TGTGCCAGCAGCTTTCAGGCCCTTGACACTGAAGCTTTCTTT	CASSFQALDTEAFF
TRBD2	TRBV5-1	TRBJ2-3	-	TGCGCCAGCAGCTTAGCGGGGGCTGCCCCTCTAGATACGCAGTATTTT	CASSLAGAAPLDTQYF
TRBD2	TRBV11-2	TRBJ2-5	-	TGTGCCAGCAGCTTAGTGGGGTCAGCGGGGGTAGAAGAGACCCAGTACTTC	CASSLVGSAGVEETQYF
-	TRBV18	TRBJ1-4	-	TGTGCCAGCTCAGAGGGTTTAGATGAAAAACTGTTTTTT	CASSEGLDEKLFF
-	TRBV19	TRBJ1-2	-	TGTGCCAGTAGCGGAGGTGTCATCTATGGCTACACCTTC	CASSGGVIYGYTF
-	TRBV10-3	TRBJ1-5	once	TGTGCCATCAGTGAAACGAGGGTTCGGTCTTTCAGGGATCAGCCCCAGCATTTT	CAISETRVRSFRDQPQHF
-	TRBV2	TRBJ1-5	-	TGTGCCAGCAGTGCCGGCGAGGTTGGCAATCAGCCCCAGCATTTT	CASSAGEVGNQPQHF
TRBD2	TRBV11-2	TRBJ2-3	-	TGTGCCAGCAGCCCTCAGCCCCGACTAGCGGGAGATACGCAGTATTTT	CASSPQPRLAGDTQYF
-	TRBV27	TRBJ2-4	-	TGTGCCAGCAGTTGGCGCGAGGGGGACATTCAGTACTTC	CASSWREGDIQYF
-	TRBV7-2	TRBJ2-7	-	TGTGCCAGCAGCTTGGGGGACACCTACGAGCAGTACTTC	CASSLGDTYEQYF
-	TRBV7-9	TRBJ1-5	-	TGTGCCAGCAGCTTAGTACTAGGGCAGAATAGCAATCAGCCCCAGCATTTT	CASSLVLGQNSNQPQHF
-	TRBV6-5	TRBJ1-4	-	TGTGCCAGCAGTTACTCGTTGCCGGAAAAACTGTTTTTT	CASSYSLPEKLFF
-	TRBV10-3	TRBJ2-1	-	TGTGCCAACCCCCGGGGAGAGCAGTTCTTC	CANPRGEQFF
TRBD1	TRBV3-1/TRBV3-2	TRBJ1-3	-	TGTGCCAGCAGCCCTAGGGACAGGGGGAACACCATATATTTT	CASSPRDRGNTIYF
-	TRBV30	TRBJ2-1	-	TGTGCCTGGAGTGGGGACAATGAGCAGTTCTTC	CAWSGDNEQFF
-	TRBV2	TRBJ2-5	-	TGTGCCAGCAGTATACAAGGTCAAGAGACCCAGTACTTC	CASSIQGQETQYF
-	TRBV11-3	TRBJ2-3	once	TGTGCCAGCAGCTTAGGGAGCACATCCGGTACAGATACGCAGTATTTT	CASSLGSTSGTDTQYF
TRBD1	TRBV6-2/TRBV6-3	TRBJ2-7	-	TGTGCCAGCAGTTATCCCGGGACAGGTCCCTACGAGCAGTACTTC	CASSYPGTGPYEQYF
TRBD1	TRBV4-1	TRBJ1-2	-	TGCGCCAGCAGCCCCGTGGGACAGGGAGGCTACACCTTC	CASSPVGQGGYTF
-	TRBV30	TRBJ1-4	-	TGTGCCTGTTTGGGCCTTAATGAAAAACTGTTTTTT	CACLGLNEKLFF
-	TRBV20-1	TRBJ1-1	few	TGCAGTGCTAGTCCAGGGTGGTCAACTGAAGCTTTCTTT	CSASPGWSTEAFF
-	TRBV6-6	TRBJ1-5	once	TGTGCCAGCAGTCGAGGGACGCTCGATAGCAATCAGCCCCAGCATTTT	CASSRGTLDSNQPQHF
TRBD1	TRBV6-5	TRBJ2-7	-	TGTGCCAGCAGTTTCCGGGACAGAGGATACGAGCAGTACTTC	CASSFRDRGYEQYF
-	TRBV7-6	TRBJ2-7	once	TGTGCCAGCAGCCCATGGACGGAGGCCTACGAGCAGTACTTC	CASSPWTEAYEQYF
-	TRBV29-1	TRBJ1-1	-	TGCAGCGTTAAGACGGGGAACACTGAAGCTTTCTTT	CSVKTGNTEAFF
-	TRBV7-2	TRBJ2-3	-	TGTGCCAGCAGACGCCGACACAGCACAGATACGCAGTATTTT	CASRRRHSTDTQYF
TRBD1	TRBV5-6	TRBJ2-3	once	TGTGCCAGCAGCTTGTCAGGGGGTGGTCCAGATACGCAGTATTTT	CASSLSGGGPDTQYF
-	TRBV7-2	TRBJ1-5	-	TGTGCCAGCAGCTTAGTCTTAGGGGATAGCAATCAGCCCCAGCATTTT	CASSLVLGDSNQPQHF
TRBD2	TRBV7-3	TRBJ2-1	-	TGTGCCAGCAGCCCCAACCCGGGACTAGCGGCCTACAATGAGCAGTTCTTC	CASSPNPGLAAYNEQFF
TRBD1	TRBV19	TRBJ2-5	-	TGTGCCAGTAGTATTCCGGCCAGGGGGGAGACCCAGTACTTC	CASSIPARGETQYF